Listed below are T cell receptor beta chains from one sample, sequenced in a study of control samples from healthy donors and cancer patients. Using immunoSEQ multiplex PCR, the repertoire was profiled, and TCRdb retains in-frame clones only, with some absent. The sample lists over 85,000 clones; roughly 84% were seen once. The sequencing sample was made of PBMCs. The receptors originated from an older man with lung cancer. Each CDR3 is given with its conserved first and last residue. The D gene is left open where the match is weak. Only part of the rows carry a size: once, few, many, or a class if the clone is expanded.

- | TRBJ2-2 | - | TRBV1 | TGCACCAGCAGCCAAGACAGGGGGGGCACCGGGGAGCTGTTTTTT | CTSSQDRGGTGELFF
- | TRBJ1-5 | - | TRBV27 | TGTGCCAGCAGTGACGCTAGCAATCAGCCCCAGCATTTT | CASSDASNQPQHF
- | TRBJ2-1 | once | TRBV18 | TGTGCCAGCTCACCGGGAGACAGTGCCTACAATGAGCAGTTCTTC | CASSPGDSAYNEQFF
TRBD1 | TRBJ2-2 | - | TRBV25-1 | TGTGCCAGCAGTCCGCCCGGACAGGGGGGCGGGGAGCTGTTTTTT | CASSPPGQGGGELFF
- | TRBJ1-5 | - | TRBV19 | TGTGCCAGTAGTGGGGTTTTAAATCAGCCCCAGCATTTT | CASSGVLNQPQHF
- | TRBJ2-7 | - | TRBV19 | TGTGCCAGTAGCCCTTTGATAATAAACGGGGACTCCTACGAGCAGTACTTC | CASSPLIINGDSYEQYF
- | TRBJ1-5 | - | TRBV4-1 | TGCGCCAGCAGCCAAGATCGGGGACAGCCCCAGCATTTT | CASSQDRGQPQHF
- | TRBJ2-2 | - | TRBV30 | TGTGCCTGGCTCGGGGGGCGGAAAACCGGGGAGCTGTTTTTT | CAWLGGRKTGELFF
- | TRBJ2-1 | - | TRBV19 | TGTGCCAGTAACGAATACAGCTCCTACAATGAGCAGTTCTTC | CASNEYSSYNEQFF
- | TRBJ1-2 | - | TRBV18 | TGTGCCAGCTCACCACCGGTTAGGGGCCCCGGCTATAAGCCCCGCTATGGCTACACCTTC | CASSPPVRGPGYKPRYGYTF
TRBD1 | TRBJ2-7 | - | TRBV7-8 | TGTGCCAGCAACCCACCGGGACAGGGAATGAGGCAGTACTTC | CASNPPGQGMRQYF
TRBD1 | TRBJ2-3 | - | TRBV19 | TGTGCCAGTAGTATCCGGGACAGGGGCACAGATACGCAGTATTTT | CASSIRDRGTDTQYF
- | TRBJ1-4 | - | TRBV5-1 | TGCGCCAGCAGCTTGGCTGGGACTAATGAAAAACTGTTTTTT | CASSLAGTNEKLFF
TRBD1 | TRBJ1-4 | - | TRBV6-6 | TGTGCCAGCAGCCAGAGACGGCTGACCCCCGGGACAGGGGGAAGTAATGAAAAACTGTTTTTT | CASSQRRLTPGTGGSNEKLFF
- | TRBJ2-1 | - | TRBV27 | TGTGCCAGCAGTTTACTGCCCACAGGGGGGGAGTACAATGAGCAGTTCTTC | CASSLLPTGGEYNEQFF
TRBD1 | TRBJ1-3 | - | TRBV19 | TGTGCCAGTAGTCCAGGACAGGGGAAAGGAAACACCATATATTTT | CASSPGQGKGNTIYF
TRBD1 | TRBJ1-2 | - | TRBV6-5 | TGTGCCAGCAGTTACTCCCACACGACAGGGGACTACACCTTC | CASSYSHTTGDYTF
- | TRBJ1-2 | - | TRBV19 | TGTGCCAGTAGACTACAAAGGGCTCCTGGCTACACCTTC | CASRLQRAPGYTF
- | TRBJ2-3 | - | TRBV19 | TGTGCCAGTAGTATGTTGCGGGGCCTCGCCACAGATACGCAGTATTTT | CASSMLRGLATDTQYF
TRBD1 | TRBJ2-7 | - | TRBV6-5 | TGTGCCAGCACCACAGGGGGCGGAATCTCCTACGAGCAGTACTTC | CASTTGGGISYEQYF
TRBD1 | TRBJ1-1 | - | TRBV9 | TGTGCCAGCGGGGGGACAGGGACGAACACTGAAGCTTTCTTT | CASGGTGTNTEAFF
- | TRBJ2-2 | - | TRBV6-1 | TGTGCCAGCAGTGTTTGGGGCCCCGCGAACACCGGGGAGCTGTTTTTT | CASSVWGPANTGELFF
TRBD1 | TRBJ1-3 | - | TRBV19 | TGTGCCAGTAGTGTTGGACAGGGGTCTGGAAACACCATATATTTT | CASSVGQGSGNTIYF
TRBD2 | TRBJ2-1 | few | TRBV18 | TGTGCCAGCTCACCTGTGGCGGGGGGGCGTGAGCAGTTCTTC | CASSPVAGGREQFF
- | TRBJ1-6 | - | TRBV5-1 | TGCGCCAGCAGGTCCGTTCAATATAATTCACCCCTCCACTTT | CASRSVQYNSPLHF
TRBD1 | TRBJ2-7 | - | TRBV19 | TGTGCCAGTAGTACAAGAACCGGGACAGGGAGGGACGAGCAGTACTTC | CASSTRTGTGRDEQYF
- | TRBJ1-6 | - | TRBV15 | TGTGCCACCAGCAGAGATAAGGCAAGCCATAATTCACCCCTCCACTTT | CATSRDKASHNSPLHF
- | TRBJ2-3 | - | TRBV5-6 | TGTGCCAGCAGCTTGGCCGGACAGACAGATACGCAGTATTTT | CASSLAGQTDTQYF
TRBD1 | TRBJ1-5 | - | TRBV28 | TGTGCCAGCAGTTTCTCCTCAAAACAGGGGAGGCTCAATCAGCCCCAGCATTTT | CASSFSSKQGRLNQPQHF
- | TRBJ1-1 | - | TRBV30 | TGTGCCTGGAGTGTACAGGGAAGGACTGAAGCTTTCTTT | CAWSVQGRTEAFF
- | TRBJ1-2 | - | TRBV10-3 | TGTGCCATCAGTGCCCCCCGGGGGCCAGGCTATGGCTACACCTTC | CAISAPRGPGYGYTF
TRBD1 | TRBJ2-3 | - | TRBV2 | TGTGCCAGCAGTGAGAGGGACAGGTACGATACGCAGTATTTT | CASSERDRYDTQYF
TRBD1 | TRBJ1-1 | - | TRBV18 | TGTGCCAGCTCATCACAGGGGACGAACACTGAAGCTTTCTTT | CASSSQGTNTEAFF
- | TRBJ2-5 | - | TRBV6-5 | TGTGCCAGCAGTTACTCGCAGGGCTGGGAGACCCAGTACTTC | CASSYSQGWETQYF
- | TRBJ2-3 | - | TRBV30 | TGTGCCTGGAAACTTGCTGTGGCGGGCACAGATACGCAGTATTTT | CAWKLAVAGTDTQYF
TRBD2 | TRBJ2-1 | - | TRBV7-9 | TGTGCCAGCAGCACCGGACTAGCGGGGACGTTCTTC | CASSTGLAGTFF
TRBD1 | TRBJ1-2 | - | TRBV10-1 | TGCGCCAGCAGTGAAAACAGGGGATATGGCTACACCTTC | CASSENRGYGYTF
- | TRBJ2-7 | - | TRBV7-9 | TGTGCCAGCAGCTCTCCGGCAGGGTGGGAGCAGTACTTC | CASSSPAGWEQYF
- | TRBJ2-3 | - | TRBV6-5 | TGTGCCACTGGGACGGGGATATTTGATACGCAGTATTTT | CATGTGIFDTQYF
TRBD1 | TRBJ1-2 | - | TRBV12-3/TRBV12-4 | TGTGCCAGCAGACTGGGACAGTTCTCTGGCTACACCTTC | CASRLGQFSGYTF
TRBD1 | TRBJ2-7 | - | TRBV11-2 | TGTGCCAGCAGCTCCCCCGGACAGGGGGCGGTTGAGCAGTACTTC | CASSSPGQGAVEQYF
TRBD1 | TRBJ1-2 | - | TRBV7-2 | TGTGCCAGCAGCTTAGTTTTGTTGGGACAGGGGCGCTATGGCTACACCTTC | CASSLVLLGQGRYGYTF
- | TRBJ2-7 | - | TRBV28 | TGTGCCAGCAGTTTGGGTAGGAACTACGAGCAGTACTTC | CASSLGRNYEQYF
TRBD2 | TRBJ2-7 | - | TRBV28 | TGTGCCAGCAGCAAAACTAGCGGGGGGGACTACGAGCAGTACTTC | CASSKTSGGDYEQYF
TRBD1 | TRBJ2-7 | - | TRBV30 | TGTGCCTGGAGTTTTGGAGGGACAGGAGACTACGAGCAGTACTTC | CAWSFGGTGDYEQYF